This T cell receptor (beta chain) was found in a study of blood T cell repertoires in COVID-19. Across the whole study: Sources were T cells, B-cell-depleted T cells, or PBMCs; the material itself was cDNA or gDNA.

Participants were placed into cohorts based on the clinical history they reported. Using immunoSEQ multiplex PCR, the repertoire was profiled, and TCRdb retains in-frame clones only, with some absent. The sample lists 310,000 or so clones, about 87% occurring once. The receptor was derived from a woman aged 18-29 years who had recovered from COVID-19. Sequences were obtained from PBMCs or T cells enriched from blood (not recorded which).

The CDR3 is CASSLVSRANTGELFF. The CDR3, as DNA: TGTGCCAGCAGCTTAGTTTCCAGGGCGAACACCGGGGAGCTGTTTTTT. The V gene is TRBV7-9, the J gene TRBJ2-2, with D maybe TRBD1 (5 bases). CDR3 length equals 16 residues. The germline V gene has CDR1 SEHNR and CDR2 FQNEAQ (reference sequence). The V end was cut by 1 base, the J end by 0 bases, with 9 bases between.